Presented here are 12 T cell receptor beta chains from one specimen sequenced in a study of beta chain features in type 1 diabetes. TCRB transcripts that were expressed got sequenced, as all of the isolated RNA had been reverse transcribed. The method was immunoSEQ multiplex PCR; TCRdb's version includes in-frame clones alone and lacks a portion of them. Among approximately 470,000 clones listed, around 30% were seen once. Sequenced material: naive CD4+ T cells from blood. The receptor source for this set is a man between 18 and 35 years old in good health.

This chain joins TRBV7-9 and TRBJ2-5; TRBD2 matches at 8 bases. Germline V gene sequence: CDR1 SEHNR, CDR2 FQNEAQ (reference sequence). The CDR3 covers 15 residues. Trimming removed 7 bases from V and 5 bases from J; junction bases left unmatched: 12. Here the CDR3 reads CASTSREGQSETQYF. CDR3 coding DNA: TGTGCCAGCACCTCCCGGGAGGGCCAGTCGGAGACCCAGTACTTC.

The genes are TRBV28 and TRBJ2-3, with 14 bases fitting TRBD2. Germline lookup yields CDR1 MDHEN and CDR2 SYDVKM. V shed 5 bases, J shed 4 bases, and the junction held 8 bases outside the gene matches. CDR3 length: 17 residues. The CDR3 coding sequence is TGTGCCAGCAGTCCGGCGGGACTAGCGGGAGATGCAGATACGCAGTATTTT. This codes for CASSPAGLAGDADTQYF.

This clone occurred once. The gene calls are TRBV7-6 and TRBJ2-5; weak D call: TRBD2 (6 bases). The germline gives CDR1 SGHVS, CDR2 FNYEAQ. CDR3 length: 13 amino acids. V was pared by 5 bases and J by 4 bases, with 11 bases between. This chain's CDR3 is CASSPVGGETQYF. Written as DNA, the CDR3 is TGTGCCAGCAGCCCCGTGGGGGGAGAGACCCAGTACTTC. The full variable domain, in which reference TRBV7-6 and TRBJ2-5 provide the parts outside the CDR3, is GAGVSQSPRYKVTKRGQDVALRCDPISGHVSLYWYRQALGQGPEFLTYFNYEAQQDKSGLPNDRFSAERPEGSISTLTIQRTEQRDSAMYRCASSPVGGETQYFGPGTRLLVL.

V usage is TRBV14 and J usage is TRBJ2-2; tentatively, D is TRBD1 (6 bases). V shed 1 base and J shed 2 bases, with 11 bases lying between them. Looked up from germline, CDR1 is SGHDN and CDR2 is FVKESK. The CDR3 has 16 amino acids. CDR3 in DNA: TGTGCCAGCAGCCAAGCCACAGGGTCAAACACCGGGGAGCTGTTTTTT. This translates into CASSQATGSNTGELFF.

The chain recombines TRBV7-6 with TRBJ2-7; no firm D call. V was shortened by 5 bases and J by 6 bases, with 14 bases between the two germline ends. The CDR3 extends over 13 amino acids. CDR1 is SGHVS and CDR2 is FNYEAQ in the germline V gene. Here the CDR3 DNA reads TGTGCCAGCAGCCCTGTGAATGTTGGCGAGCAGTACTTC. Residues: CASSPVNVGEQYF.

This clone was picked up a small number of times. The chain couples TRBV25-1 to TRBJ2-7, with TRBD1 matching over 7 bases. Germline V lookup: CDR1 MGHDK, CDR2 SYGVNS. V shed 5 bases, J shed 1 base, and the junction held 5 bases outside the gene matches. There are 14 residues in the CDR3. The CDR3 loop is CASSTLDRSYEQYF. The CDR3 DNA is TGTGCCAGCAGTACCCTGGACAGGTCCTACGAGCAGTACTTC.

This chain connects TRBV7-2 to TRBJ2-7, with D possibly matching TRBD2 (6 bases). This CDR3 comprises 15 residues. Germline V gene lookup returns CDR1 SGHTA and CDR2 FQGNSA. With 6 bases removed from V and 1 base from J, the gap between germline ends came to 16 bases. The CDR3 loop is CASSLVGGWSYEQYF. The CDR3 nucleotides are TGTGCCAGCAGTCTCGTTGGGGGGTGGTCCTACGAGCAGTACTTC.

This clone was counted between two and nine times. The chain joins TRBV30 to TRBJ2-1; TRBD2 matches at 13 bases. CDR1 GTSNPN and CDR2 SVGIG come from the germline V gene (reference sequence). CDR3 length: 14 residues. After removal of 2 bases from V and 15 bases from J, the junction contained 10 bases not matched to a gene. The chain's CDR3 is CAWSSPGLAGIRFF. CDR3 sequence (DNA): TGTGCCTGGAGTTCACCGGGACTAGCGGGAATAAGGTTCTTC.

This clone was observed a handful of times. V and J are TRBV9 and TRBJ2-5; D possibly corresponds to TRBD2 (6 bases). Germline-derived CDR1 and CDR2 are SGDLS and YYNGEE. Trimming took 4 bases from V and 3 from J, leaving 16 bases between them. The CDR3 is 15 residues long. DNA of the CDR3: TGTGCCAGCAGCCTGCACCGGGACTTCGAAGAGACCCAGTACTTC. Protein: CASSLHRDFEETQYF.

The chain joins TRBV15 to TRBJ2-7; 15 bases map to TRBD2. Looked up from germline, CDR1 is LNHNV and CDR2 is YYDKDF (reference sequence). Unmatched junction bases numbered 5, after V lost 0 bases and J lost 8 bases. This CDR3 contains 16 residues. The CDR3 sequence is CATSRDRTSGREKQYF. The CDR3 region has the DNA TGTGCCACCAGCAGAGATCGGACTAGCGGGAGGGAGAAGCAGTACTTC.

This clone was counted only a few times. The chain employs TRBV9 and TRBJ1-1; D perhaps matches TRBD1 (5 bases). Trimming took off 0 bases at V and 3 bases at J, with 12 bases between the two ends. Germline CDR1 is SGDLS and CDR2 is YYNGEE. The CDR3 totals 15 residues. In nucleotides, the CDR3 is TGTGCCAGCAGCGTAGCCGGGGGAAAGTACACTGAAGCTTTCTTT. Its translation: CASSVAGGKYTEAFF.

This clone was seen a few times. The gene calls are TRBV15 and TRBJ1-1, with D possibly TRBD1 on 6 matching bases. V lost 0 bases, J lost 7 bases, and 15 bases lay in between. The CDR3 is made up of 15 amino acids. Germline V lookup: CDR1 LNHNV, CDR2 YYDKDF (reference sequence). CDR3 in DNA: TGTGCCACCAGCAGAGAGGGACTCCTCAGGGGTGAAGCTTTCTTT. The encoded protein is CATSREGLLRGEAFF.